The following is a T cell receptor beta chain sequence with its context. No antigen is known for it. This sample stems from a study of T-cell reconstitution after alpha-beta-depleted transplantation in children. Unique molecular identifiers were incorporated into the prepared TCRbeta library. One entry per CDR3 protein, called by TCRdb with MiXCR from the PCR reads. Found here are about 980,000 distinct CDR3 sequences, roughly 31% of them singletons; the top ten hold under 30%. The study, taken as a whole, reports: Surviving recipient T cells and thymic progenitors accounted for the high day-60 TCRbeta diversity observed in some patients. Several hundred expanded graft clones reportedly supplied alpha-beta T cells about two months after transplant.

The V gene lost 7 bases and the J gene lost 6 bases, with 13 bases spanning the gap. CDR1 is MDHEN and CDR2 is SYDVKM in the germline V gene. This CDR3 is built from 12 residues. The sequenced sample was PBMCs, mostly from graft donor cells, obtained 360 days after TCRalphabeta/CD19-depleted stem cell transplant. The chain carries TRBV28 and TRBJ2-7; D is possibly TRBD1 or TRBD2 (5 bases each). This receptor was obtained from a boy in the first two years of life who had a stem cell transplant for SCID, so the T cells may come from the graft donor. The CDR3 loop reads CASTQGVSEQYF. The CDR3 DNA follows: TGTGCCAGCACCCAGGGAGTAAGCGAGCAGTACTTC.